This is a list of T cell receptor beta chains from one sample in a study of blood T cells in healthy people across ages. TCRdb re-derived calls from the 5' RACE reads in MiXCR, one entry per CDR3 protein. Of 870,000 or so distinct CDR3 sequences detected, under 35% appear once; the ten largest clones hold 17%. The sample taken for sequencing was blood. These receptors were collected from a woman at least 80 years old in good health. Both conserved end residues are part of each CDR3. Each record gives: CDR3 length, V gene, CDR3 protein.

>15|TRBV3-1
CASSQGASNTGELFF
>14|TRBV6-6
CASSYPQGNTEAFF
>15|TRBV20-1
CSARVRGAPVEPQHF
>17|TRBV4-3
CASSQDVRTSLQETQYF
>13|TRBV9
CASSRTGTGELFF
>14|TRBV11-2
CASSLGDPRGEQYF
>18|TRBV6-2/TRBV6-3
CASSYSRDGVSSNQPQHF
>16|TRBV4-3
CASSQVTASGANEQYF
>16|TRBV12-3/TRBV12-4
CASTPPGLAVNNEQFF
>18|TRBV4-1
CASSQVNMGLALGETQYF
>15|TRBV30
CALSDVAKYYNEQFF
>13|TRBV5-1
CASRQGQLVEQFF
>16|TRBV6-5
CASSYSAGVSTGELFF
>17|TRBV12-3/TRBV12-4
CASSVVPGSSQAREQFF
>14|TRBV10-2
CASSDGREGYGYTF
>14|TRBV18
CASSPMTGGDTQYF
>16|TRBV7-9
CASSYGTGASTDTQYF
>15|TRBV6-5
CASSYGAGGSYEQYF
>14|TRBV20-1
CSASGQGAFNEQYF
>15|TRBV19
CASSMGQGAPYEQFF
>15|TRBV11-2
CASSLDGQGGETQYF
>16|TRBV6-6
CASRETGRSYNSPLHF
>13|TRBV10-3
CAINRDQNSPLHF
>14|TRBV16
CASSPPQGPYEQYF
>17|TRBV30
CAWSGTRTSGGADTQYF
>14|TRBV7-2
CASSLEQPLSGYTF